The present entry profiles one TCR beta chain with its context. What it binds is unknown. The data stem from a study of T cells in Graves' hyperthyroidism and ophthalmopathy. Notes on the study in general: Model predictions of ophthalmopathy came a median approximately 6 months before onset.

The germline V and J ends were trimmed by 3 bases and 0 bases, with 20 bases remaining between them. The germline V gene encodes CDR1 MNHNS and CDR2 SASEGT. This CDR3 has 18 residues. Ophthalmopathy patients had moderate-to-severe active disease, CAS ≥3, NOSPECS ≥4, and disease duration under 3 months. Together with thyroid ultrasound, orbital computed tomography, serum thyroxine and TRAb, clinical symptoms were used for diagnoses. The PBMCs had their origin in approximately 10 ml of fresh peripheral blood. Amplified TCR beta CDR3 regions derived from RNA transcripts. With the HTBI primer set, the TCR CDR3 went through a first round of RT-PCR. TCRdb reprocessed the multiplex PCR reads with MiXCR, giving one entry per CDR3 protein. The sample yields 450,000 to 600,000 distinct CDR3 sequences, 20% seen once.

The sequence derives from a man in his forties or fifties with Graves' ophthalmopathy. Sequencing input: blood. The genes are TRBV6-1 and TRBJ1-2; D might be TRBD1 (6 bases). The CDR3 bases are TGTGCCAGCAGTGACGAGCCAGGGGTTGTTGGATCTAACTATGGCTACACCTTC. This codes for CASSDEPGVVGSNYGYTF.